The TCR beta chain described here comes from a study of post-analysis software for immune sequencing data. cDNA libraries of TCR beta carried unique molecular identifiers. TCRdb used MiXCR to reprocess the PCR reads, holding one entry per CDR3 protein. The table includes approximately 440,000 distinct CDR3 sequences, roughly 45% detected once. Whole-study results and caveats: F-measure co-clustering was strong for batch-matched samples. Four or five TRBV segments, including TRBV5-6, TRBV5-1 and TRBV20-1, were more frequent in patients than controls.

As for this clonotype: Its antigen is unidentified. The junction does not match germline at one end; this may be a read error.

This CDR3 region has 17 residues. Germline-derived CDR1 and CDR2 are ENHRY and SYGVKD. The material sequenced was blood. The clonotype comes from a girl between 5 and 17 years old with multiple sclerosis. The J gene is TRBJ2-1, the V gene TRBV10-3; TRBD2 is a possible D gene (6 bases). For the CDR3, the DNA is TGTGCCATCAGTGTGAGGGACTTACAAAGCTCCTACGATGAGCAGTTCTTC. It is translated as CAISVRDLQSSYDEQFF.